This is a list of T cell receptor beta chains from one sample in a study of cytotoxic CD8 clonotypes in ibrutinib-treated CLL. Profiling relied on immunoSEQ multiplex PCR, and the TCRdb table lists in-frame clones only, not all of them. Of about 84,000 clones listed, around 84% are singletons. Sample: PBMCs, taken before ibrutinib treatment. The receptors shown here come from a human donor with chronic lymphocytic leukemia. Each CDR3 is given with its conserved first and last residue. The D gene is left open where the match is weak. Where a row states a size, it is once, few, many or the class of an expanded clone; other rows omit it.

J: TRBJ1-2; V: TRBV5-6; size: NA; D: TRBD1; CDR3: CASSPSGQGARGYTF
J: TRBJ2-7; V: TRBV6-5; size: NA; D: TRBD1; CDR3: CASSYRTGQNYEQYF
J: TRBJ1-1; V: TRBV5-6; size: NA; D: NA; CDR3: CASRGRQRTEAFF
J: TRBJ2-3; V: TRBV5-5; size: once; D: TRBD2; CDR3: CASSPSGATDTQYF
J: TRBJ1-1; V: TRBV27; size: few; D: NA; CDR3: CASSVTGMNTEAFF
J: TRBJ1-3; V: TRBV6-6; size: many; D: NA; CDR3: CASSPRTDSGNTIYF
J: TRBJ2-2; V: TRBV7-6; size: NA; D: TRBD2; CDR3: CASSSGLAGGRTGELFF
J: TRBJ2-1; V: TRBV30; size: NA; D: TRBD1; CDR3: CAWSPRRGDRAYNEQFF
J: TRBJ2-7; V: TRBV10-1; size: few; D: TRBD2; CDR3: CASSTSGSFHEQYF
J: TRBJ1-3; V: TRBV19; size: NA; D: NA; CDR3: CATRVGQKGNTIYF
J: TRBJ2-1; V: TRBV28; size: NA; D: TRBD2; CDR3: CASRLGLAGPNEQFF
J: TRBJ2-7; V: TRBV6-5; size: NA; D: NA; CDR3: CASSYSTGPRHEQYF
J: TRBJ2-2; V: TRBV7-6; size: few; D: NA; CDR3: CASRPDSTGELFF
J: TRBJ2-2; V: TRBV7-6; size: NA; D: NA; CDR3: CASSWDRDTNTGELFF
J: TRBJ1-5; V: TRBV19; size: NA; D: NA; CDR3: CASTTWTEDNQPQHF
J: TRBJ2-7; V: TRBV2; size: NA; D: NA; CDR3: CASRSQGRGYEQYF
J: TRBJ2-7; V: TRBV29-1; size: NA; D: NA; CDR3: CSVEVYLGEQYF
J: TRBJ2-3; V: TRBV5-1; size: NA; D: NA; CDR3: CASSLGGATSTDTQYF
J: TRBJ2-3; V: TRBV2; size: NA; D: TRBD2; CDR3: CASTSGYTDTQYF
J: TRBJ2-3; V: TRBV27; size: NA; D: TRBD2; CDR3: CASSLRGLAGYDTQYF
J: TRBJ2-7; V: TRBV4-2; size: NA; D: TRBD2; CDR3: CASSPLIAGGDEQYF
J: TRBJ1-2; V: TRBV27; size: NA; D: NA; CDR3: CASSLWAGAGPLYGYTF
J: TRBJ1-1; V: TRBV9; size: once; D: TRBD1; CDR3: CASSLSGTGISENTEAFF
J: TRBJ1-6; V: TRBV30; size: once; D: TRBD1; CDR3: CAWRLTGTGSHSPLHF
J: TRBJ2-7; V: TRBV25-1; size: NA; D: NA; CDR3: CASSESGGTSSYEQYF
J: TRBJ2-5; V: TRBV5-6; size: NA; D: NA; CDR3: CASSPPGRETQYF
J: TRBJ2-7; V: TRBV28; size: NA; D: NA; CDR3: CASSLAPGNEQYF
J: TRBJ1-1; V: TRBV27; size: NA; D: TRBD1; CDR3: CASRGQGASGTEAFF
J: TRBJ2-6; V: TRBV21-1; size: NA; D: NA; CDR3: CASSKALQRKSSGANVLTF
J: TRBJ2-5; V: TRBV2; size: NA; D: TRBD1; CDR3: CASGTGFEETQYF
J: TRBJ2-3; V: TRBV5-6; size: NA; D: NA; CDR3: CASSLEGKGTDTQYF
J: TRBJ2-2; V: TRBV19; size: NA; D: TRBD2; CDR3: CASSSGSFRTGELFF
J: TRBJ2-7; V: TRBV13; size: NA; D: TRBD1; CDR3: CASSRNRGRRSYEQYF
J: TRBJ1-5; V: TRBV5-8; size: NA; D: TRBD1; CDR3: CASSGTRGLRQPQHF
J: TRBJ1-5; V: TRBV6-1; size: NA; D: NA; CDR3: CASIYTPNQPQHF
J: TRBJ2-7; V: TRBV6-6; size: once; D: NA; CDR3: CASSYGATYEQYF
J: TRBJ1-2; V: TRBV7-9; size: NA; D: TRBD1; CDR3: CASSQRGTGDGYGYTF
J: TRBJ2-7; V: TRBV12-5; size: NA; D: NA; CDR3: CASGRGTETYEQYF
J: TRBJ1-2; V: TRBV29-1; size: NA; D: NA; CDR3: CSVPGPYGYTF